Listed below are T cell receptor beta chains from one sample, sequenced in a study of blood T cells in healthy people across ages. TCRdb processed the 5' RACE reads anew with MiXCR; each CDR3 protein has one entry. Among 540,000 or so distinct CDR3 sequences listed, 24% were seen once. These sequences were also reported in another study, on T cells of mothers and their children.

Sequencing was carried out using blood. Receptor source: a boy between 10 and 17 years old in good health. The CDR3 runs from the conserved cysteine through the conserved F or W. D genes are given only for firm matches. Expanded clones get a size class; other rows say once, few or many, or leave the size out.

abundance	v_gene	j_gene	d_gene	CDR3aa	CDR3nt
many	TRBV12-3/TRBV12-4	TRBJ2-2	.	CASRELATGELFF	TGTGCCAGCAGGGAACTCGCCACCGGGGAGCTGTTTTTT
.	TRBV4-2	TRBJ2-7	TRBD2	CASSQPSGGGALYEQYF	TGTGCCAGCAGCCAACCTTCGGGAGGGGGGGCCCTCTACGAGCAGTACTTC
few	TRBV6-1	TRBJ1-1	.	CASSVTRAAEAFF	TGTGCCAGCAGTGTAACAAGAGCGGCCGAAGCCTTCTTT
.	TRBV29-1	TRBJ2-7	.	CSVEGGPPYEQYF	TGCAGCGTTGAAGGGGGCCCGCCCTACGAGCAGTACTTC
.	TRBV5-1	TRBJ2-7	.	CASSLDPGVTYEQYF	TGCGCCAGCAGCTTGGACCCAGGCGTTACCTACGAGCAGTACTTC
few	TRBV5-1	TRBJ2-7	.	CASRPGRGLSYEQYF	TGCGCCAGCCGCCCGGGCAGGGGACTTTCCTACGAGCAGTACTTC
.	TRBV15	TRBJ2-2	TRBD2	CATSRDRSGLAGAGELFF	TGTGCCACCAGCAGAGATCGTTCGGGACTAGCGGGAGCCGGGGAGCTGTTTTTT
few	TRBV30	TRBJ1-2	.	CAWSAAEGSGYTF	TGTGCCTGGAGTGCGGCTGAAGGCTCTGGCTACACCTTC
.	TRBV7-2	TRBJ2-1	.	CAGSAGGLVAAEQFF	TGTGCCGGCAGCGCAGGGGGACTAGTAGCCGCTGAGCAGTTCTTC
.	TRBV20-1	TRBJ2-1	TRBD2	CSVLAGSNEQFF	TGCAGTGTTCTAGCGGGTAGCAATGAGCAGTTCTTC
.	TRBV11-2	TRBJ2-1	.	CASSPWGLDSNEQFF	TGTGCCAGCAGTCCCTGGGGACTGGACTCAAATGAGCAGTTCTTC
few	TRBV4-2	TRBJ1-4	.	CASSPREGGGEKLFF	TGTGCCAGCAGCCCTCGGGAGGGGGGCGGTGAAAAACTGTTTTTT
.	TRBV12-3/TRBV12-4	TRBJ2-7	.	CASGVLGPMGVEQYF	TGTGCCAGCGGAGTCCTAGGGCCGATGGGGGTCGAGCAGTACTTC
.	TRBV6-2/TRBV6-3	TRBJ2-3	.	CASSYRQEPDTQYF	TGTGCCAGCAGTTACAGGCAGGAACCAGATACGCAGTATTTT
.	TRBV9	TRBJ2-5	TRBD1	CASSREDRGLETQYF	TGTGCCAGCAGCAGAGAAGACAGGGGGCTAGAGACCCAGTACTTC